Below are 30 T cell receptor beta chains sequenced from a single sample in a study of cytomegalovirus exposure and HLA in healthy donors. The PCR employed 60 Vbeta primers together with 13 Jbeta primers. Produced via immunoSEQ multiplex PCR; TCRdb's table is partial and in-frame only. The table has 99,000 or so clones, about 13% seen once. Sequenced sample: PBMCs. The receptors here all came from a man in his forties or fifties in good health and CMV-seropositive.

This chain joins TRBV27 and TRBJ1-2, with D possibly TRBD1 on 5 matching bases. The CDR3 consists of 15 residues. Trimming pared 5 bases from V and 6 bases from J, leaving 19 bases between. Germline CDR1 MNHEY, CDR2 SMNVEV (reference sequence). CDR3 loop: CASSPRGRIQHGYTF. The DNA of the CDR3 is TGTGCCAGCAGTCCAAGGGGTAGGATCCAGCATGGCTACACCTTC.

In nucleotides, the CDR3 is TGCAGCGTTGTCGGTTATACAGGGAAAGAGGCTTTCTTT. Its protein product is CSVVGYTGKEAFF. The genes are TRBV29-1 and TRBJ1-1, with D perhaps TRBD1 (6 bases). The V and J ends lost 4 bases and 11 bases respectively, with 20 bases between them. The CDR3 runs 13 residues. Germline CDR1 SQVTM, CDR2 ANQGSEA.

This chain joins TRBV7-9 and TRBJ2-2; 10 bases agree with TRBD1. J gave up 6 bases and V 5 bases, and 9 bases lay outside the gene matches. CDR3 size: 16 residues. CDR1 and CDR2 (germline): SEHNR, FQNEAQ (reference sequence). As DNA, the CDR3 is TGTGCCAGCAGCCGTCCCCGGGACAGGGGACCCGGGGAGCTGTTTTTT. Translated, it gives CASSRPRDRGPGELFF.

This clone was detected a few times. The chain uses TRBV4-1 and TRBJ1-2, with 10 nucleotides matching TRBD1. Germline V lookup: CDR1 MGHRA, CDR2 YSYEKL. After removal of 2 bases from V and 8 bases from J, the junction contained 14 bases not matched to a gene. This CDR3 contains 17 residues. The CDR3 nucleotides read TGCGCCAGCAGCCAAAAGGGGCTGGGACAGGGGATATTCGGCTACACCTTC. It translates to CASSQKGLGQGIFGYTF.

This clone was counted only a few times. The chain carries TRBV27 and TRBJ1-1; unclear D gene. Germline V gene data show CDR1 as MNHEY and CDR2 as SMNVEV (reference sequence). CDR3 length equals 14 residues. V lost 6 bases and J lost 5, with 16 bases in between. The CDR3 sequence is CASRSAGVRTEAFF. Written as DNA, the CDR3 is TGTGCCAGCAGAAGCGCCGGGGTTAGAACTGAAGCTTTCTTT.

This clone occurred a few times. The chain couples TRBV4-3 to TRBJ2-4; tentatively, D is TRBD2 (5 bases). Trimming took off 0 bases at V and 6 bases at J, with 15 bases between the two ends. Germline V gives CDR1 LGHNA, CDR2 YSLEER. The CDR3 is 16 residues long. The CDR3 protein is CASSQDPGMGSNIQYF. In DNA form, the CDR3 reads TGCGCCAGCAGCCAAGATCCGGGGATGGGGTCAAACATTCAGTACTTC.

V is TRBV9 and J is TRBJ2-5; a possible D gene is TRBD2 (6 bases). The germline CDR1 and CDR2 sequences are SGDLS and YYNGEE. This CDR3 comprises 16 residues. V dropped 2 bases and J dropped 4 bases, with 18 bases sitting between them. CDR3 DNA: TGTGCCAGCAGCGTCCAGGTCGGGGGATTTGGAGAGACCCAGTACTTC. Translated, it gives CASSVQVGGFGETQYF. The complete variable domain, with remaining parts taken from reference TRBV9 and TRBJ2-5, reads DSGVTQTPKHLITATGQRVTLRCSPRSGDLSVYWYQQSLDQGLQFLIQYYNGEERAKGNILERFSAQQFPDLHSELNLSSLELGDSALYFCASSVQVGGFGETQYFGPGTRLLVL.

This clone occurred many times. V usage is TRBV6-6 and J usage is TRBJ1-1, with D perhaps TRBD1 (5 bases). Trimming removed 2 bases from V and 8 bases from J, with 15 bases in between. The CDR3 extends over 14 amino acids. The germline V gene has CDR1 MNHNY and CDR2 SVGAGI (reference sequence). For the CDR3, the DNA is TGTGCCAGCAGTTACACTAGGGACTCTGGGGAAGCTTTCTTT. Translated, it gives CASSYTRDSGEAFF.

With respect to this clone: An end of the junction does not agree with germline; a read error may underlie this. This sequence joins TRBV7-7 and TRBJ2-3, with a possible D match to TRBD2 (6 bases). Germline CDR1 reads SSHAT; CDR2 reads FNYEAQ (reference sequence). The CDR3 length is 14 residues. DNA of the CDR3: TGTGCTAGCAGCTTACTGACTAGTCCGGATACGCAGTATTTT. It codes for CASSLLTSPDTQYF.

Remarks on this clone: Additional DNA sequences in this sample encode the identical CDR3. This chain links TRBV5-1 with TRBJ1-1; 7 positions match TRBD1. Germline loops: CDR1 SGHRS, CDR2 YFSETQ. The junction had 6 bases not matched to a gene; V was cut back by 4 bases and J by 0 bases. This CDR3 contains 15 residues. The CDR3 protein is CASSPSTGLNTEAFF. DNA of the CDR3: TGCGCCAGCAGCCCATCGACAGGGTTGAACACTGAAGCTTTCTTT.

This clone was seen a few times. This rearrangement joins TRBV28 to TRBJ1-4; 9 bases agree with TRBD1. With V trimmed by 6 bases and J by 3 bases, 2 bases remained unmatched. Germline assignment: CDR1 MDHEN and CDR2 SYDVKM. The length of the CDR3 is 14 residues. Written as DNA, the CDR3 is TGTGCCAGCAGCAGGACAGGGGCTAATGAAAAACTGTTTTTT. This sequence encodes CASSRTGANEKLFF. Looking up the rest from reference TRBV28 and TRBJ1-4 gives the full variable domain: DVKVTQSSRYLVKRTGEKVFLECVQDMDHENMFWYRQDPGLGLRLIYFSYDVKMKEKGDIPEGYSVSREKKERFSLILESASTNQTSMYLCASSRTGANEKLFFGSGTQLSVL.

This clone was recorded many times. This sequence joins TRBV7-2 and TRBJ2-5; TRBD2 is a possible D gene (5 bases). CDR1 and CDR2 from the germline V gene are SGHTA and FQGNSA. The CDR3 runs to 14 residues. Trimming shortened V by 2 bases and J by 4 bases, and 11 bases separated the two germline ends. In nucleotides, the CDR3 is TGTGCCAGCAGCTTACAAGCTGGAGGAGAGACCCAGTACTTC. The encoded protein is CASSLQAGGETQYF.

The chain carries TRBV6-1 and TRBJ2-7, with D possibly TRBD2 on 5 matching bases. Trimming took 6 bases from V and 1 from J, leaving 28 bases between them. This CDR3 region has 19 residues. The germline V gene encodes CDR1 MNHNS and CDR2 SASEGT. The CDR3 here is CASRESTVFAERVSYEQYF. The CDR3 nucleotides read TGTGCCAGCAGGGAAAGTACGGTATTCGCGGAGAGGGTTTCCTACGAGCAGTACTTC.

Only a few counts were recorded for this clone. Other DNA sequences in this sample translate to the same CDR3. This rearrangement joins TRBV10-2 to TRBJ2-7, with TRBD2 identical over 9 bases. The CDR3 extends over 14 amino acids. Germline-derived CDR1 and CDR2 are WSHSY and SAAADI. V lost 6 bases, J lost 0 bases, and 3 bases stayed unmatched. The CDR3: CASRRTSASYEQYF. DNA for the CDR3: TGCGCCAGCAGGCGGACTAGCGCCTCCTACGAGCAGTACTTC.

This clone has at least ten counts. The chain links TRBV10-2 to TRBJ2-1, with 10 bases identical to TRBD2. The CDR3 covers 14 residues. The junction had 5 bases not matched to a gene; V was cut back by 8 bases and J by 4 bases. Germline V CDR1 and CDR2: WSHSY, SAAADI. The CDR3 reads CASCTSGDYNEQFF. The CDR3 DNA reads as TGCGCCAGCTGTACTAGCGGGGATTACAATGAGCAGTTCTTC.

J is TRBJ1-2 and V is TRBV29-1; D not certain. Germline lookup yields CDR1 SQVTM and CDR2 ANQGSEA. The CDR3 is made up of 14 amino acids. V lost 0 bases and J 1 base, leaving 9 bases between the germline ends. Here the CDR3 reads CSVEETDFNYGYTF. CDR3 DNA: TGCAGCGTTGAAGAAACCGACTTTAACTATGGCTACACCTTC.

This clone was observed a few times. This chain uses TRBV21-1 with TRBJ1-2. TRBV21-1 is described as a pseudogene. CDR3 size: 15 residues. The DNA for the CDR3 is TGTGCCAGCAGCAAAGGGGGGGGGCGCGTCTATGGCTACACCTTC. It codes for CASSKGGGRVYGYTF.

The CDR3, as DNA: TGCGCCAGCAGCTCCTTCGGAGGGGCTACCTACGAGCAGTACTTC. The encoded protein is CASSSFGGATYEQYF. V usage is TRBV5-1 and J usage is TRBJ2-7; perhaps TRBD2 as D (6 bases). V was shortened by 3 bases and J by 2 bases, with 15 bases between the two germline ends. The germline V gene encodes CDR1 SGHRS and CDR2 YFSETQ. This CDR3 spans 15 amino acids.

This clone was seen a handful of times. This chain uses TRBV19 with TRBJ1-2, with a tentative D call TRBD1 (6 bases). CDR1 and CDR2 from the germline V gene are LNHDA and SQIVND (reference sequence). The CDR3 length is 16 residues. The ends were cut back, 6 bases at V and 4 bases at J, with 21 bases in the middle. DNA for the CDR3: TGTGCCAGTAGCCAGGGGCCCGAAATTTCGGTCTATGGCTACACCTTC. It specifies CASSQGPEISVYGYTF.

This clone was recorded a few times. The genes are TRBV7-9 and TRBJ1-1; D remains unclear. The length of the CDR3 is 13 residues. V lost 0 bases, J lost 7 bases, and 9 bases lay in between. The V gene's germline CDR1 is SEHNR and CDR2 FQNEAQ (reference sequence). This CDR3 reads CASSLAHRFEAFF. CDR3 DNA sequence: TGTGCCAGCAGCTTAGCGCACAGATTTGAAGCTTTCTTT.

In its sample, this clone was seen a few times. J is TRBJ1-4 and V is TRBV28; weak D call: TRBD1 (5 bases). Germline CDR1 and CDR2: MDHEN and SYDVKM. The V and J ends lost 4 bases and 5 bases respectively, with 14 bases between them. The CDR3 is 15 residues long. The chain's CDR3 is CASSSNRNLNEKLFF. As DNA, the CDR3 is TGTGCCAGCAGTTCCAACAGGAACCTCAATGAAAAACTGTTTTTT. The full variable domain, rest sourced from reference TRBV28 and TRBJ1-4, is DVKVTQSSRYLVKRTGEKVFLECVQDMDHENMFWYRQDPGLGLRLIYFSYDVKMKEKGDIPEGYSVSREKKERFSLILESASTNQTSMYLCASSSNRNLNEKLFFGSGTQLSVL.

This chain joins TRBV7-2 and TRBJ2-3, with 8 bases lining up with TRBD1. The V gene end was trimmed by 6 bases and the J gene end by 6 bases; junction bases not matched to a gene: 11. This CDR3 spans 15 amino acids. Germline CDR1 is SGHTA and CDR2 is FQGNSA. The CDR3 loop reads CASSWTGLLTDTQYF. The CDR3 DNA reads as TGTGCCAGCAGTTGGACAGGGTTACTCACGGATACGCAGTATTTT.

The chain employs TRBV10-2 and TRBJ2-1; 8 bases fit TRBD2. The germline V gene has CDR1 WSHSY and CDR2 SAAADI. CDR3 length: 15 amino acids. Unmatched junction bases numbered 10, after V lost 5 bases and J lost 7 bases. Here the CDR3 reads CASSLSGSGANEQFF. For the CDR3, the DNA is TGCGCCAGCAGTCTAAGCGGGAGCGGTGCAAATGAGCAGTTCTTC.

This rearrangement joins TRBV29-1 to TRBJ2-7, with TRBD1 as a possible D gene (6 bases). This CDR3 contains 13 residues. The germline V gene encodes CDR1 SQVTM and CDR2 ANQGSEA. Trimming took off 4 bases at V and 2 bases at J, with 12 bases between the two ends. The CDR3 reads CSVGRQGTYEQYF. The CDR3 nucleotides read TGCAGCGTTGGTCGGCAGGGGACCTACGAGCAGTACTTC.

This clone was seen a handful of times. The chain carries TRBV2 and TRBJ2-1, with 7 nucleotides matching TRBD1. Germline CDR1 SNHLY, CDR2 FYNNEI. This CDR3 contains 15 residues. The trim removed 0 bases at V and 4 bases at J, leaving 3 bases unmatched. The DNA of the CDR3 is TGTGCCAGCAGTGAAGCGTGGGACAGTTACAATGAGCAGTTCTTC. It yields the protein CASSEAWDSYNEQFF.

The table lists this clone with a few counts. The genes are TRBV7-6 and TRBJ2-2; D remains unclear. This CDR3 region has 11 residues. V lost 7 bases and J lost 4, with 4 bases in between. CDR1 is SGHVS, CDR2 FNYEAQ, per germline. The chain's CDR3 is CASTITGELFF. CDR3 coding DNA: TGTGCCAGCACAATCACCGGGGAGCTGTTTTTT.

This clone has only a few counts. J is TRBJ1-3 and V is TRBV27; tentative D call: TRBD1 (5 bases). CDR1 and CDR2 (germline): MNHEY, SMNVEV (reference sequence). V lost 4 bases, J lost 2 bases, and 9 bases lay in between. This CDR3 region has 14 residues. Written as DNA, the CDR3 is TGTGCCAGCAGTTATAGGGGAACTGGAAACACCATATATTTT. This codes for CASSYRGTGNTIYF.

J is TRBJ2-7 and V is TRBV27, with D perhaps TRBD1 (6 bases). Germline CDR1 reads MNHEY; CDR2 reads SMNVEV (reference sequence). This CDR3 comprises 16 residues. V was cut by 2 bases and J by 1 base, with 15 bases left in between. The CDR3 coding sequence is TGTGCCAGCAGTTTAACGTGGACAGAATCATCCTACGAGCAGTACTTC. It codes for CASSLTWTESSYEQYF.

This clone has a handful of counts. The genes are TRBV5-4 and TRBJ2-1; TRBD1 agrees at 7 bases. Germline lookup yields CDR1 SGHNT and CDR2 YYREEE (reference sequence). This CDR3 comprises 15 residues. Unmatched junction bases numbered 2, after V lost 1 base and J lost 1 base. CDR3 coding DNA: TGTGCCAGCAGCTTGTCGGGACAGTCCTACAATGAGCAGTTCTTC. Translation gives CASSLSGQSYNEQFF.

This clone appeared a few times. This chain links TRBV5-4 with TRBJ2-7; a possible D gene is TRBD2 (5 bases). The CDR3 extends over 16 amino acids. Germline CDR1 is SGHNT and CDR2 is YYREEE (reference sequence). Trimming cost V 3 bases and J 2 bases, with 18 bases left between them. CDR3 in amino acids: CASSSWATSATYEQYF. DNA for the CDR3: TGTGCCAGCAGCTCCTGGGCTACTAGTGCCACCTACGAGCAGTACTTC.